This T cell receptor beta chain appears in the sequencing data of a study of PD-L1 blockade in urothelial cancer (dated by TCRdb to between 2016 and 2019). As for the study more broadly: Therapy was started at some point between 2013 and 2015 for all patients, and atezolizumab 1,200 mg was administered intravenously every 3 weeks. About 90% of the 29 patients were males with bladder-origin urothelial cancer, and 18 of 29 reported a prior smoking history. Durable clinical benefit meant progression-free survival longer than 6 months, and TCR features were also tested against progression-free and overall survival. Patients had an ECOG performance status of 0 or 1 and had received between 0 and 3 prior chemotherapy regimens. Blood samples were analyzed at two time points: 3 weeks after treatment start (second dose) and 6 weeks after treatment start. Pretreatment tumor samples, along with matched peripheral blood serially collected before and after atezolizumab treatment, were subjected to TCR sequencing. Around 30 patients had pretreatment blood TCR-seq, some 25 had at least one posttreatment blood collection, and some 25 had tumor TCR-seq. Roughly 10 patients achieved durable clinical benefit and some 21 did not. Blood samples gave a median of about 150,000 T cells and 83,000 or so unique TCRs, with a median clonality of about 0.078. Somatic, immune and clinical correlates of response to PD-L1 blockade with atezolizumab in urothelial cancer were the focus of an exploratory multi-omic analysis. In the same patients, whole exome sequencing and RNA sequencing of pretreatment tumors were performed in addition to TCR sequencing.

The research as a whole found: Patients with durable benefit showed greater expansion of tumor-associated TCR clones in peripheral blood 3 weeks after starting treatment (n = 22, p = 0.022). A pretreatment peripheral blood TCR clonality below the median was linked to improved progression-free and overall survival. Because the sample size was small (n ≈ 31) and many of the analyses were exploratory, the results are meant to be hypothesis-generating.

The time point label here, explained by the study, means: pretreatment peripheral blood. A total of around 30 patients with locally advanced or metastatic urothelial carcinoma, treated at Memorial Sloan Kettering on a trial protocol, made up the cohort. Peripheral blood mononuclear cells were collected from each patient pretreatment and during treatment, giving between 1 and 8 total time points per patient. The Qiagen DNeasy Blood extraction kit was used to purify genomic DNA from total PBMCs and tumor samples. Collected pretreatment and during treatment, PBMCs were isolated and stored as previously described. The germline V gene (reference sequence) supplies CDR1 SEHNR and CDR2 FQNEAQ. The germline V and J ends show losses of 2 bases and 6 bases respectively, and no gene match explains 4 bases of the junction. The CDR3 covers 14 residues, taking in both the cysteine and the phenylalanine. Only the CDR3 DNA stays, 42 bases, in frame from base 1.

As concerns this clone: The antigen this receptor binds is unknown. There are no base qualities to consult, and no much larger clone falls within one base.

Synthetic TCR analog templates were spiked into each PCR so that absolute template abundance could be estimated from read counts. TCRbeta CDR3 regions were amplified from genomic DNA with bias-controlled V and J gene primers using the immunoSEQ assay. Sequencing of rearranged TCRbeta segments was done at approximately 20X coverage. The authors' pipeline ran thus. Sequencing errors were corrected by clustering, and CDR3s were annotated against IMGT so that V, D and J genes could be assigned. Downstream analyses used only productive TCRbeta rearrangements, leaving out any out-of-frame or stop-codon sequences. Clonality was calculated as one minus the Shannon entropy normalized by the log of the number of unique productive sequences. Fisher's exact test with Benjamini-Hochberg correction, at a threshold of adjusted p below 0.01, was used to find clones that differed between time points or between blood and tumor. The table was pulled from immuneACCESS by TCRdb, which kept in-frame rearrangements only. Such tables lose some clones; where checked, under half of the loss comes from unresolved V genes, and the rest has no known cause. V and J calls and clone size are as listed in that table; D and trimming were resolved from the DNA. In all, the sample holds 86,000 or so clones, and more than 75% of those were seen once. The ten biggest clones cover over 13% of the sample.

This material consisted of PBMCs, taken around atezolizumab (anti-PD-L1) treatment. The receptor was derived from a man aged 55 to 70 with urothelial cancer. The chain joins TRBV7-9 to TRBJ2-7, and 10 junction bases match TRBD2. The nucleotide sequence reads TGTGCCAGCAGCTTACTAGCGGGAGACCCCGAGCAGTACTTC. The resulting protein is CASSLLAGDPEQYF.